This TCR beta chain was sequenced during a study of cytomegalovirus exposure and HLA in healthy donors. General study points: Excluded: some indistinguishable V segments such as TRBV6-2 and TRBV6-3. TCR sequences were mostly rare, though some public TCRs occurred in many donors. Differences between HLA loci emerged in a later analysis of TCR association rates, with DRB1 most and HLA-C fewest.

With V trimmed by 5 bases and J by 0 bases, 8 bases remained unmatched. The CDR3 contains 16 residues. Germline V gene data show CDR1 as MRHNA and CDR2 as SNTAGT. About this clone itself: Its antigen remains unidentified.

This PCR relied on a set of 60 Vbeta primers and 13 Jbeta primers. Profiling relied on immunoSEQ multiplex PCR, and the TCRdb table lists in-frame clones only, not all of them. Of about 59,000 clones listed, 83% are singletons. This rearrangement joins TRBV6-4 to TRBJ2-3; 7 nucleotides align to TRBD2. The sequenced material came from PBMCs. This TCR was recovered from a human donor in good health. CDR3 loop: CASSLSSGGSTDTQYF. CDR3 nucleotide sequence: TGTGCCAGCAGTCTCTCTAGCGGAGGTAGCACAGATACGCAGTATTTT.